What follows are 24 T cell receptor beta chains derived from one specimen sequenced in a study of blood T cell repertoires in COVID-19. Profiled with immunoSEQ multiplex PCR; TCRdb holds only in-frame clones, not every one. The table includes a few hundred thousand clones, less than 95% detected once. The sequenced sample consisted of PBMCs or T cells enriched from blood (not recorded which). These receptors came from a man in his late teens or twenties who had recovered from COVID-19.

The chain joins TRBV10-3 to TRBJ2-1; no clear D. Germline CDR1 is ENHRY and CDR2 is SYGVKD. CDR3 length: 15 residues. V was pared by 4 bases and J by 6 bases, with 16 bases between. The DNA for the CDR3 is TGTGCCATCAGTGTTCAACAGCCAGCCCCCAATGAGCAGTTCTTC. This gives the protein CAISVQQPAPNEQFF.

The chain is built from TRBV18 and TRBJ2-7, with TRBD1 matching 9 bases. With V trimmed by 5 bases and J by 2 bases, 10 bases remained unmatched. This CDR3 is built from 16 residues. Germline V gene sequence: CDR1 KGHSH, CDR2 LQKENI. The CDR3: CASSNLRTGVTYEQYF. CDR3 sequence (DNA): TGTGCCAGCTCAAACCTGAGGACAGGGGTCACCTACGAGCAGTACTTC.

CDR3 DNA sequence: TGTGCCAGCAGCCAAGATCCCCGAGTGAACACTGAAGCTTTCTTT. Residues: CASSQDPRVNTEAFF. The chain links TRBV4-2 to TRBJ1-1; D uncertain. Germline V lookup: CDR1 LGHNA, CDR2 YNFKEQ. This CDR3 region has 15 residues. V was clipped by 0 bases and J by 0 bases, with 8 bases between them.

The V gene is TRBV19, the J gene TRBJ2-7, with 8 bases matching TRBD1. The CDR3 is 21 residues long. The V gene's germline CDR1 is LNHDA and CDR2 SQIVND (reference sequence). Trimming removed 1 base from V and 3 bases from J; junction bases left unmatched: 23. CDR3 DNA: TGTGCCAGTAGTATAGGCATAGGCAGGGGGCTTACCGCACGAACGATCTACGAGCAGTACTTC. The encoded protein is CASSIGIGRGLTARTIYEQYF.

This clone has just a few counts. This rearrangement joins TRBV7-2 to TRBJ1-1, with D unclear. Trimming stripped 1 base from V and 4 bases from J, with 10 bases between. Germline V gives CDR1 SGHTA, CDR2 FQGNSA. The CDR3 has 14 residues. This CDR3 reads CASSLVALGTEAFF. In nucleotides, the CDR3 is TGTGCCAGCAGCTTAGTCGCCCTAGGCACTGAAGCTTTCTTT.

In this sample, this clone turned up a few times. The chain employs TRBV6-5 and TRBJ1-1; TRBD1 aligns across 8 bases. This CDR3 comprises 15 residues. Germline V gives CDR1 MNHEY, CDR2 SVGAGI. The V and J ends lost 8 bases and 4 bases, in that order; junction bases with no gene match: 12. The CDR3 protein is CASALNQGAGTEAFF. The DNA of the CDR3 is TGTGCCAGCGCCCTTAATCAGGGGGCGGGCACTGAAGCTTTCTTT.

The rearrangement links TRBV28 to TRBJ2-7; D is perhaps TRBD2 (7 bases). Per the germline V gene, CDR1 is MDHEN and CDR2 is SYDVKM. V was shortened by 6 bases and J by 2 bases, with 17 bases between the two germline ends. This CDR3 contains 15 residues. DNA of the CDR3: TGTGCCAGCAGGCCCCAAGGGAGGGGGACCTACGAGCAGTACTTC. This translates into CASRPQGRGTYEQYF.

The V gene is TRBV28, the J gene TRBJ2-1; 7 nucleotides agree with TRBD2. The CDR3 contains 14 residues. With 5 bases clipped from V and 7 bases from J, the junction kept 8 bases outside the gene matches. In germline, CDR1 is MDHEN, CDR2 SYDVKM. As DNA, the CDR3 is TGTGCCAGCAGTCTCGCGGGAGCACCTAATGAGCAGTTCTTC. Protein: CASSLAGAPNEQFF.

The chain is built from TRBV7-3 and TRBJ2-1; TRBD2 agrees at 7 bases. The junction had 3 bases not matched to a gene; V was cut back by 2 bases and J by 2 bases. Germline lookup yields CDR1 SGHTA and CDR2 FQGTGA. The CDR3 is made up of 15 amino acids. Here the CDR3 DNA reads TGTGCCAGCAGCTTACTAGCGGAGCCCTACAATGAGCAGTTCTTC. It yields the protein CASSLLAEPYNEQFF.

V and J are TRBV6-6 and TRBJ2-1, with a weak D call TRBD2 (6 bases). Trimming took off 5 bases at V and 0 bases at J, with 17 bases between the two ends. The germline V gene encodes CDR1 MNHNY and CDR2 SVGAGI (reference sequence). The CDR3 is 17 amino acids. The CDR3 region has the DNA TGTGCCAGCAGTCATGAGTGGAGGGAGAGCTCCTACAATGAGCAGTTCTTC. Protein product: CASSHEWRESSYNEQFF.

This clone was counted once. This chain links TRBV5-1 with TRBJ1-5; the D is unclear. The CDR3 runs to 13 residues. The V and J ends lost 4 bases and 3 bases respectively, with 8 bases between them. Germline loops: CDR1 SGHRS, CDR2 YFSETQ. The CDR3 sequence is CASSPVPNQPQHF. As DNA, the CDR3 is TGCGCCAGCAGCCCCGTCCCCAATCAGCCCCAGCATTTT.

The V and J genes are TRBV6-5 and TRBJ1-2, with 9 bases identical to TRBD1. The CDR3 length is 15 residues. V shed 6 bases and J 4 bases; nucleotides not matched to a gene: 9. Germline lookup yields CDR1 MNHEY and CDR2 SVGAGI. CDR3 bases: TGTGCCAGCAGGGGGGCAACAGGGGGCCCCTATGGCTACACCTTC. It is translated as CASRGATGGPYGYTF.

The chain is built from TRBV25-1 and TRBJ1-2; 8 positions match TRBD1. CDR3 length: 16 residues. With V trimmed by 4 bases and J by 3 bases, 10 bases remained unmatched. The germline CDR1 and CDR2 sequences are MGHDK and SYGVNS. This CDR3 reads CASSVRQGPYYYGYTF. CDR3 in DNA: TGTGCCAGCAGTGTCCGACAGGGGCCCTATTACTATGGCTACACCTTC.

The V call is TRBV5-4, the J call TRBJ2-1; 10 bases line up with TRBD1. V lost 4 bases and J lost 8; bases outside the gene matches: 9. The CDR3 covers 15 residues. Germline CDR1 SGHNT, CDR2 YYREEE (reference sequence). CDR3 in amino acids: CASSPWTGGVDEQFF. CDR3 coding DNA: TGTGCCAGCAGCCCCTGGACAGGGGGAGTGGATGAGCAGTTCTTC.

There are a few counts of this clone. The chain joins TRBV7-9 to TRBJ1-6, with D perhaps matching TRBD1 (6 bases). The V and J ends lost 3 bases and 7 bases respectively, with 16 bases between them. This CDR3 comprises 16 residues. CDR1 is SEHNR, CDR2 FQNEAQ, per germline (reference sequence). The chain's CDR3 is CASSFAGGQGNSPLHF. In DNA, the CDR3 is TGTGCCAGCAGCTTCGCGGGGGGGCAGGGGAATTCACCCCTCCACTTT.

The rearrangement joins TRBV11-2 to TRBJ1-6; D is ambiguous. V lost 3 bases, J lost 4 bases, and 7 bases lay in between. CDR3 length: 14 amino acids. CDR1 and CDR2 from the germline V gene are SGHAT and FQNNGV. The CDR3 bases are TGTGCCAGCAGCTTGACACCTTATAATTCACCCCTCCACTTT. It encodes CASSLTPYNSPLHF. Using reference TRBV11-2 and TRBJ1-6 for the parts outside the CDR3, the full variable domain is EAGVAQSPRYKIIEKRQSVAFWCNPISGHATLYWYQQILGQGPKLLIQFQNNGVVDDSQLPKDRFSAERLKGVDSTLKIQPAKLEDSAVYLCASSLTPYNSPLHFGNGTRLTVT.

This clone appeared once. The chain has TRBV5-1 and TRBJ1-4; weak D call: TRBD1 (6 bases). Trimming stripped 6 bases from V and 2 bases from J, with 17 bases between. CDR3 length: 16 amino acids. The germline V gene has CDR1 SGHRS and CDR2 YFSETQ. CDR3 region: CASKTAQGRTNEKLFF. The CDR3 bases are TGCGCCAGCAAAACGGCACAGGGTCGGACTAATGAAAAACTGTTTTTT.

This chain links TRBV6-6 with TRBJ2-1; 12 bases line up with TRBD2. The CDR3 loop spans 15 amino acids. Trimming removed 1 base from V and 7 bases from J; junction bases left unmatched: 2. Germline-derived CDR1 and CDR2 are MNHNY and SVGAGI (reference sequence). CDR3 sequence reads: CASSYLTSGSNEQFF. The CDR3 bases are TGTGCCAGCAGTTACTTGACTAGCGGGAGTAATGAGCAGTTCTTC.

The J gene is TRBJ2-6, the V gene TRBV10-3, with TRBD1 as a possible D gene (5 bases). The CDR3 sequence is 17 residues long. Germline-derived CDR1 and CDR2 are ENHRY and SYGVKD. Trimming took off 3 bases at V and 0 bases at J, with 12 bases between the two ends. The CDR3 protein is CAISDQGHRSGANVLTF. In nucleotides, the CDR3 is TGTGCCATCAGTGATCAAGGACACCGCTCTGGGGCCAACGTCCTGACTTTC.

The genes are TRBV13 and TRBJ2-5; 8 bases match TRBD2. V was pared by 6 bases and J by 1 base, with 10 bases of the junction left unmatched. Looked up from germline, CDR1 is PRHDT and CDR2 is FYEKMQ (reference sequence). The CDR3 length is 16 residues. The CDR3 loop is CASRLISGKSQETQYF. In DNA, the CDR3 is TGTGCCAGCAGGCTTATTAGCGGGAAGAGCCAAGAGACCCAGTACTTC.

The chain recombines TRBV3-1 (or the pseudogene TRBV3-2) with TRBJ2-3, with D possibly being TRBD2 (6 bases). The length of the CDR3 is 14 residues. CDR1 and CDR2 from the germline V gene are LGHDT and YNNKEL (reference sequence). Between the trimmed V and J ends, which lost 1 base and 7 bases, there was a span of 12 bases. CDR3 sequence (DNA): TGTGCCAGCAGCCAAGTGGCGGGACGGCATACGCAGTATTTT. Amino acid sequence: CASSQVAGRHTQYF.

This clone was recorded once. This chain joins TRBV3-1 (or the pseudogene TRBV3-2) and TRBJ1-2; no definite D call. Germline lookup yields CDR1 LGHDT and CDR2 YNNKEL (reference sequence). The CDR3 is 13 amino acids. The V gene lost 0 bases and the J gene lost 3 bases, with 5 bases spanning the gap. For the CDR3, the DNA is TGTGCCAGCAGCCAAGAATCGTACTATGGCTACACCTTC. Translation: CASSQESYYGYTF.

This sequence joins TRBV4-1 and TRBJ1-1; tentatively, D is TRBD1 (5 bases). Germline V CDR1 and CDR2: MGHRA, YSYEKL. The CDR3 is 13 residues long. The V gene lost 3 bases and the J gene lost 10 bases, with 15 bases spanning the gap. CDR3 sequence reads: CASSQVWGGAAFF. CDR3 nucleotides: TGCGCCAGCAGCCAGGTATGGGGGGGAGCAGCTTTCTTT.

This clone was seen a single time. The V gene is TRBV12-3 or TRBV12-4, the J gene TRBJ1-2; TRBD1 might be the D (6 bases). Trimming shortened V by 6 bases and J by 1 base, and 6 bases separated the two germline ends. CDR3 length: 12 amino acids. The CDR3 DNA follows: TGTGCCAGCAGGGACAGTAACTATGGCTACACCTTC. It yields the protein CASRDSNYGYTF.